The clone carrying this TCR beta chain appeared a few times. What it binds is unknown. V trimming: 7 bases; J trimming: 4 bases; junction bases outside the gene matches: 6. CDR1 and CDR2 from the germline V gene are LNHDA and SQIVND (reference sequence). The CDR3 consists of 15 residues. This entry is derived from a study of post-analysis software for immune sequencing data. Background on the study: Recorded disease courses covered relapsing-remitting, secondary progressive and progressive-relapsing multiple sclerosis. Some patients had no subtype annotation.

The library was made from cDNA and included unique molecular identifiers. TCRdb reprocessed the PCR reads via MiXCR and lists one record per CDR3 protein. The data contain about 430,000 distinct CDR3 sequences, roughly 38% of them singletons. Study outcomes and limitations: The study found TRBV5-6, TRBV5-1 and TRBV20-1 among a handful of TRBV segments more frequent in patients than controls. Co-batched samples clustered tightly together by F measure.

Sequenced sample: blood. The rearrangement joins TRBV19 to TRBJ2-1, with TRBD2 matching 11 bases. The TCR originated in a girl under 10 years old with multiple sclerosis. CDR3 bases: TGTGCCAGTACCATAGCGGGAGGGCGGTACAATGAGCAGTTCTTC. Amino acid sequence: CASTIAGGRYNEQFF. The whole variable domain, filled in from reference TRBV19 and TRBJ2-1, reads DGGITQSPKYLFRKEGQNVTLSCEQNLNHDAMYWYRQDPGQGLRLIYYSQIVNDFQKGDIAEGYSVSREKKESFPLTVTSAQKNPTAFYLCASTIAGGRYNEQFFGPGTRLTVL.